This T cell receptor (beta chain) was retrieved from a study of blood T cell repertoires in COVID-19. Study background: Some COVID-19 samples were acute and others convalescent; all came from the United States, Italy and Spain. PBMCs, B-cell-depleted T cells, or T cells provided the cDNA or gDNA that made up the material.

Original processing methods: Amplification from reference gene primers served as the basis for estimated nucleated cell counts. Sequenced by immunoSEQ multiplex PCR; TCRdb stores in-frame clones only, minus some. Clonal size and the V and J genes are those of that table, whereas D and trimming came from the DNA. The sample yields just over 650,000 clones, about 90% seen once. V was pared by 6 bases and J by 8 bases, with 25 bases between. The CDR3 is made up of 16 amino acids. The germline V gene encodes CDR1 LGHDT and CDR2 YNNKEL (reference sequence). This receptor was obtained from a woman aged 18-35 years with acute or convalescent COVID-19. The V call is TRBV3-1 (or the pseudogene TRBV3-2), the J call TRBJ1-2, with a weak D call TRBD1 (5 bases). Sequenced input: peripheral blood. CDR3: CASRLGLGQGAIGYTF. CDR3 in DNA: TGTGCCAGCAGACTCGGGTTGGGTCAGGGTGCGATCGGCTACACCTTC.